This T cell receptor beta chain appears in the sequencing data of a study of blood T cell dynamics during melanoma immunotherapy. Study findings and constraints: Unlike progressors, later disease-control patients had W3 repertoires gaining clonality or diversity. Clones driving repertoire changes may be melanoma-specific or general immune activation.

Germline CDR1 is SGDLS and CDR2 is YYNGEE. Trimming took 0 bases from V and 5 from J, leaving 9 bases between them. The CDR3 consists of 13 residues. Regarding this clone: Its antigen remains unidentified.

Described time point: week 3, after first cycle of checkpoint inhibitor. The protocol was immunoSEQ multiplex PCR, while the TCRdb copy is restricted to in-frame clones and leaves out a portion. The data show roughly 5,000 clones, 85% to 90% seen once. The V call is TRBV9, the J call TRBJ2-7; D is ambiguous. The starting material was blood, obtained from a patient treated with checkpoint blockade. This sequence originates from a human donor with melanoma. The CDR3 region has the DNA TGTGCCAGCAGCGTAGGGACCGCGCACGAGCAGTACTTC. It translates to CASSVGTAHEQYF.